The 32 T cell receptor beta chains reported below all come from one sample, sequenced in a study of OX40 agonist ivuxolimab in advanced cancers. The method was immunoSEQ multiplex PCR; TCRdb's version includes in-frame clones alone and lacks a portion of them. Among fewer than 120,000 clones listed, approximately 89% were seen once. The specimen was CD4+ or CD8+ T cells sorted from blood, collected in a trial of the OX40 agonist ivuxolimab. Receptor source: an adult with an advanced solid tumor such as melanoma, head and neck, liver or kidney cancer.

This chain links TRBV6-5 with TRBJ2-3; possibly TRBD2 for D (6 bases). Trimming took off 6 bases at V and 3 bases at J, with 16 bases between the two ends. CDR1 and CDR2 from the germline V gene are MNHEY and SVGAGI. This CDR3 region has 15 residues. CDR3 sequence: CASRRDGGRTDTQYF. The CDR3 DNA sequence: TGTGCCAGCAGGCGAGACGGGGGACGGACAGATACGCAGTATTTT.

The chain has TRBV28 and TRBJ2-7; 11 nucleotides agree with TRBD2. CDR3 length equals 15 residues. Germline V lookup: CDR1 MDHEN, CDR2 SYDVKM. With V trimmed by 5 bases and J by 3 bases, 6 bases remained unmatched. The CDR3 protein is CASSTPTSGNYEQYF. For the CDR3, the DNA is TGTGCCAGCAGTACGCCGACTAGCGGGAACTACGAGCAGTACTTC.

The chain joins TRBV19 to TRBJ1-2, with 7 nucleotides matching TRBD1. Germline V CDR1 and CDR2: LNHDA, SQIVND (reference sequence). With 3 bases clipped from V and 8 bases from J, the junction kept 9 bases outside the gene matches. This CDR3 comprises 14 residues. CDR3 loop: CASSMTGLVAGYTF. The CDR3 nucleotides read TGTGCCAGTAGTATGACAGGGCTGGTCGCGGGCTACACCTTC.

The chain uses TRBV6-5 and TRBJ2-7, with 14 bases fitting TRBD2. The junction had 5 bases not matched to a gene; V was cut back by 7 bases and J by 3 bases. The CDR3 is 15 residues long. Germline lookup yields CDR1 MNHEY and CDR2 SVGAGI. The CDR3, as DNA: TGTGCCAGCAACACCGGGACTAGCGGGAGCTACGAGCAGTACTTC. Encoded protein: CASNTGTSGSYEQYF.

The V call is TRBV19, the J call TRBJ2-7; 11 bases agree with TRBD2. The germline V gene has CDR1 LNHDA and CDR2 SQIVND (reference sequence). The ends lost 4 bases at V and 6 bases at J; junction bases unmatched: 5. This CDR3 is 14 amino acids long. As DNA, the CDR3 is TGTGCCAGTAGTAGTCTAGCGGGAGGAGCCGAGCAGTACTTC. Protein product: CASSSLAGGAEQYF. Combining the CDR3 with reference TRBV19 and TRBJ2-7 gives the whole variable domain DGGITQSPKYLFRKEGQNVTLSCEQNLNHDAMYWYRQDPGQGLRLIYYSQIVNDFQKGDIAEGYSVSREKKESFPLTVTSAQKNPTAFYLCASSSLAGGAEQYFGPGTRLTVT.

This sequence joins TRBV11-2 and TRBJ2-2; no definite D call. The V and J ends lost 0 bases and 1 base respectively, with 0 bases between them. The CDR3 consists of 13 residues. Germline CDR1 reads SGHAT; CDR2 reads FQNNGV. DNA of the CDR3: TGTGCCAGCAGCTTAGAGAACACCGGGGAGCTGTTTTTT. Protein: CASSLENTGELFF.

Here the CDR3 reads CAISESTGARGGGYTF. DNA of the CDR3: TGTGCCATCAGTGAGTCGACGGGAGCGCGGGGTGGGGGCTACACCTTC. This rearrangement joins TRBV10-3 to TRBJ1-2; D is unresolved. Per the germline V gene, CDR1 is ENHRY and CDR2 is SYGVKD. V was clipped by 0 bases and J by 8 bases, with 19 bases between them. The length of the CDR3 is 16 residues.

This chain joins TRBV10-3 and TRBJ2-5, with D perhaps matching TRBD1 or TRBD2 (6 bases each). The CDR3 length is 14 residues. Trimming stripped 10 bases from V and 7 bases from J, with 22 bases between. Germline V gene sequence: CDR1 ENHRY, CDR2 SYGVKD. CDR3 nucleotide sequence: TGTGCCACACAACAGGGAACAAGACTAGGGACCCAGTACTTC. This gives the protein CATQQGTRLGTQYF.

The chain is built from TRBV7-3 and TRBJ2-1; possible D gene TRBD1, 6 bases. Germline loops: CDR1 SGHTA, CDR2 FQGTGA. The CDR3 is 16 amino acids. V lost 2 bases, J lost 7 bases, and 18 bases lay in between. CDR3 coding DNA: TGTGCCAGCAGCTTAGCACTCCTAGATACAGGGAATGAGCAGTTCTTC. It codes for CASSLALLDTGNEQFF.

Points on this clone: Relative to the germline gene, one junction end is altered; a read error may explain this. This rearrangement joins TRBV29-1 to TRBJ1-5; 7 bases are a match to TRBD1. The germline gives CDR1 SQVTM, CDR2 ANQGSEA. The CDR3 spans 14 residues. CDR3 DNA sequence: TGCAGCGTTGAAGATGGGGACAGCAACCAGCCCCAGCATTTT. This translates into CSVEDGDSNQPQHF.

The genes are TRBV5-6 and TRBJ1-5; D is possibly TRBD1 (5 bases). The CDR3 length is 14 residues. Between the trimmed V and J ends, which lost 4 bases and 2 bases, there was a span of 10 bases. Germline V gene data show CDR1 as SGHDT and CDR2 as YYEEEE. This CDR3 reads CASSLQGRNQPQHF. The CDR3 nucleotides are TGTGCCAGCAGCCTCCAGGGTCGCAATCAGCCCCAGCATTTT. Full variable domain (missing parts from reference TRBV5-6 and TRBJ1-5): DAGVTQSPTHLIKTRGQQVTLRCSPKSGHDTVSWYQQALGQGPQFIFQYYEEEERQRGNFPDRFSGHQFPNYSSELNVNALLLGDSALYLCASSLQGRNQPQHFGDGTRLSIL.

The chain links TRBV19 to TRBJ1-1; TRBD1 matches at 10 bases. This CDR3 comprises 15 residues. CDR1 and CDR2 from the germline V gene are LNHDA and SQIVND (reference sequence). With V trimmed by 5 bases and J by 5 bases, 8 bases remained unmatched. In DNA form, the CDR3 reads TGTGCCAGTAGTGTTATAGACAGGGGGCGGACTGAAGCTTTCTTT. Translation gives CASSVIDRGRTEAFF.

The rearrangement uses TRBV6-5 and TRBJ2-7; 9 nucleotides match TRBD1. Losses at the gene ends were 6 bases for V and 2 bases for J; bases not matched to a gene: 8. This CDR3 has 15 residues. CDR1 and CDR2 (germline): MNHEY, SVGAGI. CDR3: CASSLRDRETYEQYF. In DNA, the CDR3 is TGTGCCAGCAGCCTCCGGGACAGGGAAACCTACGAGCAGTACTTC.

The rearrangement joins TRBV6-1 to TRBJ2-7, with D possibly TRBD1 on 6 matching bases. There are 15 residues in the CDR3. The V and J ends lost 5 bases and 0 bases respectively, with 14 bases between them. Germline CDR1 and CDR2: MNHNS and SASEGT. The CDR3 bases are TGTGCCAGCAGTTTATTAACAGGGAGCTCCTACGAGCAGTACTTC. Amino acids: CASSLLTGSSYEQYF.

This clone was seen once. The gene calls are TRBV5-1 and TRBJ2-3, with 7 bases lining up with TRBD1. The V and J ends lost 9 bases and 6 bases, in that order; junction bases with no gene match: 4. CDR1 SGHRS and CDR2 YFSETQ come from the germline V gene. CDR3 length: 11 amino acids. The CDR3 DNA reads as TGCGCCACTAGGGGGCCGGATACGCAGTATTTT. This codes for CATRGPDTQYF.

The chain carries TRBV28 and TRBJ2-1, with 7 bases aligning to TRBD2. The CDR3 extends over 14 amino acids. Trimming at V came to 4 bases and at J to 8 bases, leaving 8 bases not matched to a gene. Germline CDR1 is MDHEN and CDR2 is SYDVKM. CDR3 in amino acids: CASSSRTSDYEQFF. The CDR3 DNA is TGTGCCAGCAGTTCCCGGACTAGTGACTATGAGCAGTTCTTC.

The genes are TRBV6-5 and TRBJ2-7; D gene unclear. Germline values: CDR1 MNHEY, CDR2 SVGAGI. The V end lost 2 bases, the J end lost 3 bases, and 8 bases lay between the germline ends. The CDR3 is 13 amino acids. CDR3 DNA: TGTGCCAGCAGTTACGGAAGAAACTACGAGCAGTACTTC. It specifies CASSYGRNYEQYF.

The chain is built from TRBV15 and TRBJ1-2; D is possibly TRBD1 (5 bases). The CDR3 extends over 15 amino acids. V shed 3 bases and J shed 4 bases, with 15 bases lying between them. Germline loops: CDR1 LNHNV, CDR2 YYDKDF (reference sequence). As DNA, the CDR3 is TGTGCCACCAGCAGGGGGGTGGGGGATGGCTATGGCTACACCTTC. Translating gives CATSRGVGDGYGYTF.

The chain couples TRBV18 to TRBJ1-3; no clear D gene. This CDR3 is built from 15 residues. CDR1 is KGHSH, CDR2 LQKENI, per germline. V was cut by 0 bases and J by 0 bases, with 6 bases left in between. The CDR3: CASSPPNPSGNTIYF. The CDR3, as DNA: TGTGCCAGCTCACCACCGAATCCCTCTGGAAACACCATATATTTT.

The chain is built from TRBV2 and TRBJ1-5; perhaps TRBD1 as D (6 bases). CDR1 is SNHLY and CDR2 is FYNNEI in the germline V gene. The V end was cut by 8 bases, the J end by 11 bases, with 19 bases between. The CDR3 contains 13 residues. Here the CDR3 DNA reads TGTGCCAGCCTGGACAGAGACGGGGGGTCCCAGCATTTT. Amino acid sequence: CASLDRDGGSQHF. Variable domain in full (rest from reference TRBV2 and TRBJ1-5): EPEVTQTPSHQVTQMGQEVILRCVPISNHLYFYWYRQILGQKVEFLVSFYNNEISEKSEIFDDQFSVERPDGSNFTLKIRSTKLEDSAMYFCASLDRDGGSQHFGDGTRLSIL.

This chain links TRBV5-4 with TRBJ2-7; TRBD2 aligns across 7 bases. This CDR3 is built from 16 residues. From germline, CDR1 is SGHNT and CDR2 YYREEE (reference sequence). The V gene end was trimmed by 4 bases and the J gene end by 7 bases; junction bases not matched to a gene: 17. CDR3 sequence (DNA): TGTGCCAGCAGCCAAGATCTCAGAGGGAGGGCAGGGGAGCAGTACTTC. Amino acid sequence: CASSQDLRGRAGEQYF.

V gene TRBV19 combines with J gene TRBJ1-5; D might be TRBD1 (5 bases). From germline, CDR1 is LNHDA and CDR2 SQIVND (reference sequence). This CDR3 is built from 12 residues. Trimming left V 7 bases short and J 5 bases short, with 9 bases between. The CDR3 loop is CASTETDQPQHF. The CDR3 bases are TGTGCCAGTACCGAGACAGATCAGCCCCAGCATTTT.

V is TRBV7-2 and J is TRBJ1-1, with a weak D call TRBD1 (6 bases). V dropped 1 base and J dropped 3 bases, with 9 bases sitting between them. Germline CDR1 and CDR2: SGHTA and FQGNSA. The CDR3 extends over 14 amino acids. CDR3 region: CASSLGQVHTEAFF. The CDR3 DNA reads TGTGCCAGCAGCTTAGGACAGGTCCACACTGAAGCTTTCTTT.

This clone has a handful of counts. The chain has TRBV19 and TRBJ1-5, with unresolved D. The V end was cut by 0 bases, the J end by 0 bases, with 9 bases between. CDR3 size: 16 residues. Germline V gene sequence: CDR1 LNHDA, CDR2 SQIVND (reference sequence). The CDR3 DNA sequence: TGTGCCAGTAGTATAGACGACTGGGATAGCAATCAGCCCCAGCATTTT. Translation gives CASSIDDWDSNQPQHF.

V usage is TRBV10-3 and J usage is TRBJ2-1, with TRBD2 as a possible D gene (6 bases). The ends were cut back, 8 bases at V and 9 bases at J, with 23 bases in the middle. CDR1 and CDR2 from the germline V gene are ENHRY and SYGVKD. There are 15 residues in the CDR3. The CDR3 here is CAIGAGKVPAGEQFF. The CDR3 nucleotides read TGTGCCATCGGGGCGGGGAAGGTTCCGGCGGGTGAGCAGTTCTTC.

The sample holds a few counts of this clone. The rearrangement uses TRBV30 and TRBJ2-7; 9 nucleotides align to TRBD1. V shed 4 bases and J 3 bases; nucleotides not matched to a gene: 7. The germline gives CDR1 GTSNPN, CDR2 SVGIG (reference sequence). The CDR3 spans 14 residues. This CDR3 is CAWMEGTGNYEQYF. The CDR3 nucleotides are TGTGCCTGGATGGAAGGGACAGGGAACTACGAGCAGTACTTC.

V usage is TRBV6-1 and J usage is TRBJ1-3; TRBD1 aligns across 7 bases. Unmatched junction bases numbered 6, after V lost 4 bases and J lost 3 bases. From germline, CDR1 is MNHNS and CDR2 SASEGT. This CDR3 region has 15 residues. The CDR3 here is CASSARQGFGNTIYF. DNA of the CDR3: TGTGCCAGCAGTGCTAGACAGGGTTTTGGAAACACCATATATTTT.

This chain connects TRBV18 to TRBJ1-6; no clear D gene. With 0 bases removed from V and 1 base from J, the gap between germline ends came to 10 bases. The CDR3 length is 17 residues. Germline lookup yields CDR1 KGHSH and CDR2 LQKENI. The CDR3 region is CASSPPGERSYNSPLHF. The DNA for the CDR3 is TGTGCCAGCTCACCACCGGGAGAGCGGTCCTATAATTCACCCCTCCACTTT.

CDR3 sequence (DNA): TGTGCCAGCAGCTCCACTGGGGACAGCAATCAGCCCCAGCATTTT. Translation gives CASSSTGDSNQPQHF. The V gene is TRBV5-5, the J gene TRBJ1-5; the D gene is possibly TRBD1 (5 bases). This CDR3 region has 15 residues. Per germline, CDR1 SGHKS and CDR2 YYEKEE (reference sequence). V lost 3 bases to trimming and J lost 1 base, with 11 bases between them.

V gene TRBV9 combines with J gene TRBJ1-2, with D perhaps matching TRBD1 (5 bases). The CDR3 has 19 amino acids. Germline lookup yields CDR1 SGDLS and CDR2 YYNGEE. Trimming removed 0 bases at V and 2 bases at J, with 23 bases between. CDR3 in amino acids: CASSVAKVGGSRPNYGYTF. DNA for the CDR3: TGTGCCAGCAGCGTAGCTAAGGTTGGGGGGAGTCGTCCGAACTATGGCTACACCTTC.

The chain employs TRBV6-1 and TRBJ1-2; a weak D match, TRBD1 (6 bases). The V end lost 1 base, the J end lost 6 bases, and 9 bases lay between the germline ends. Germline V CDR1 and CDR2: MNHNS, SASEGT. The CDR3 sequence is 13 residues long. The CDR3 protein is CASSEGAGDGYTF. CDR3 coding DNA: TGTGCCAGCAGTGAAGGGGCAGGGGATGGCTACACCTTC.

This rearrangement joins TRBV9 to TRBJ2-3; 7 positions agree with TRBD2. The CDR3 runs to 15 residues. After removal of 2 bases from V and 2 bases from J, the junction contained 5 bases not matched to a gene. The germline V gene has CDR1 SGDLS and CDR2 YYNGEE. The DNA of the CDR3 is TGTGCCAGCAGCGTCAGAGCGGGAAACACAGATACGCAGTATTTT. This codes for CASSVRAGNTDTQYF. The full variable domain, completed using reference TRBV9 and TRBJ2-3, is DSGVTQTPKHLITATGQRVTLRCSPRSGDLSVYWYQQSLDQGLQFLIQYYNGEERAKGNILERFSAQQFPDLHSELNLSSLELGDSALYFCASSVRAGNTDTQYFGPGTRLTVL.